A selection of T cell receptor beta chains follows, all from one sample in a study of siplizumab effects on memory and regulatory T cells. Clones were read by immunoSEQ multiplex PCR, and TCRdb kept only the in-frame ones, dropping some. This table holds about 82,000 clones, around 90% found once. Sequenced sample: Tregs sorted from blood. Receptor source: a human donor in good health. Both conserved end residues are part of each CDR3. Only part of the rows carry a size: once, few, many, or a class if the clone is expanded.

v_gene	j_gene	abundance	CDR3aa
TRBV6-6	TRBJ1-1	.	CATETGTEAFF
TRBV18	TRBJ2-3	.	CASSPRDTDTQYF
TRBV6-5	TRBJ2-7	.	CASIRGSSEYF
TRBV5-8	TRBJ2-3	.	CASSLAGLGDTQYF
TRBV12-5	TRBJ1-6	.	CASGLGGDSPLHF
TRBV6-6	TRBJ2-5	.	CASKGSGSRETQYF
TRBV29-1	TRBJ2-1	.	CSCRRQPGTGGYNEQFF
TRBV28	TRBJ2-7	.	CASSSPGTASYEQYF
TRBV30	TRBJ1-3	once	CASQFRGPLDSGNTIYF
TRBV5-4	TRBJ2-3	.	CASSQQGTDTQYF
TRBV7-9	TRBJ1-2	.	CASSLDPYGYGYTF
TRBV19	TRBJ2-2	.	CASRVETGELFF
TRBV11-2	TRBJ2-2	.	CASSKSVSRGVPGELFF
TRBV18	TRBJ2-7	.	CASSLNTGTYEQYF
TRBV5-6	TRBJ2-5	.	CASSPFIAGGQETQYF
TRBV5-1	TRBJ2-2	.	CASSLVAGLEGTGELFF
TRBV5-6	TRBJ1-2	.	CASSLAGGYTF
TRBV18	TRBJ1-5	.	CASSPSQGAGNQPQHF
TRBV4-1	TRBJ2-4	once	CASSHRILAKNIQYF
TRBV5-1	TRBJ2-6	.	CASKSGANVLTF
TRBV7-3	TRBJ2-3	.	CASKRGQKSDTQYF
TRBV30	TRBJ1-5	few	CAWSGGGGGNQPQHF
TRBV14	TRBJ2-7	.	CASSQKSYEQYF
TRBV7-2	TRBJ1-1	once	CASRTLRARTEAFF
TRBV2	TRBJ2-3	.	CASGGDADTQYF
TRBV5-6	TRBJ2-7	.	CASSFYGGGSSSSYEQYF
TRBV5-6	TRBJ2-7	.	CASSPGAASSYEQYF
TRBV7-2	TRBJ1-5	.	CASSLNTGGNQPQHF
TRBV7-2	TRBJ1-2	.	CASSPGPLDGYTF
TRBV5-1	TRBJ1-4	.	CASSLARESLWGEKLFF
TRBV5-6	TRBJ1-2	.	CASSNRGRNYGYTF
TRBV6-6	TRBJ1-6	.	CASSWDRSSYNSPLHF
TRBV28	TRBJ2-7	.	CASSLNYEQYF
TRBV18	TRBJ2-7	.	CASSPRGHDSEQYF
TRBV7-2	TRBJ1-3	.	CASSLSGTGAGNTIYF
TRBV15	TRBJ2-1	.	CATSRGLAGNEQFF
TRBV7-9	TRBJ2-3	.	CASSAQGYTQYF
TRBV5-1	TRBJ2-6	.	CASSSGGGSSGANVLTF
TRBV25-1	TRBJ1-1	.	CASRGVTPLNTEAFF
TRBV5-1	TRBJ2-3	.	CASSSTGFGTDTQYF
TRBV28	TRBJ2-7	.	CASSLGQYEQYF